The 28 T cell receptor beta chains below come from one sample, sequenced in a study of blood T cells in healthy people across ages. The use of a sample-barcoded 5' primer and a J-beta primer mix characterized a second PCR of roughly 6 to 11 cycles. Via MiXCR, TCRdb re-called the 5' RACE reads, giving one row per CDR3 protein. There are hundreds of thousands of distinct CDR3 sequences in the sample; around 54% occur only once, and around 37% lies in the top ten. The sample comprised blood. The receptors here all came from a man aged 60 to 69 in good health.

J is TRBJ2-7 and V is TRBV27; perhaps TRBD2 as D (5 bases). The CDR3 spans 14 residues. Deletions cut 9 bases from V and 0 bases from J, with 15 bases between. Germline V CDR1 and CDR2: MNHEY, SMNVEV (reference sequence). In DNA form, the CDR3 reads TGTGCCAGTAAGGAGGAGGCCGGCTCCTACGAGCAGTACTTC. This codes for CASKEEAGSYEQYF.

This clonotype has a handful of counts. This chain links TRBV4-2 with TRBJ1-2; possible D gene TRBD1, 5 bases. The V end lost 0 bases, the J end lost 0 bases, and 11 bases lay between the germline ends. This CDR3 region has 16 residues. Looked up from germline, CDR1 is LGHNA and CDR2 is YNFKEQ. The CDR3 reads CASSQDLRGSNYGYTF. The CDR3 bases are TGTGCCAGCAGCCAAGACTTGAGGGGCTCTAACTATGGCTACACCTTC.

The count of this clonotype is one. V and J are TRBV18 and TRBJ2-1; perhaps D is TRBD1 or TRBD2 (5 bases each). CDR1 KGHSH and CDR2 LQKENI come from the germline V gene. The CDR3 loop spans 16 amino acids. Trimming cost V 3 bases and J 1 base, with 13 bases left between them. CDR3 sequence: CASSPSGTRSYNEQFF. The CDR3, as DNA: TGTGCCAGCTCACCTTCCGGGACCCGATCCTACAATGAGCAGTTCTTC. The whole variable domain, filled in from reference TRBV18 and TRBJ2-1, reads NAGVMQNPRHLVRRRGQEARLRCSPMKGHSHVYWYRQLPEEGLKFMVYLQKENIIDESGMPKERFSAEFPKEGPSILRIQQVVRGDSAAYFCASSPSGTRSYNEQFFGPGTRLTVL.

The chain has TRBV20-1 and TRBJ2-2, with unresolved D. The CDR3 consists of 13 residues. CDR1 DFQATT and CDR2 SNEGSKA come from the germline V gene (reference sequence). The CDR3 DNA follows: TGCAGCACCAGTCGCGGAAACACCGGGGAGCTGTTTTTT. This translates into CSTSRGNTGELFF.

This sequence joins TRBV6-1 and TRBJ1-2; D is undetermined. There are 13 residues in the CDR3. Germline CDR1 is MNHNS and CDR2 is SASEGT. The germline V and J ends were trimmed by 1 base and 4 bases, with 7 bases remaining between them. The CDR3 DNA reads TGTGCCAGCAGTGAAGGCCAGGTCTATGGCTACACCTTC. Encoded protein: CASSEGQVYGYTF.

The chain links TRBV3-1 to TRBJ2-1; 7 bases are shared with TRBD2. Germline CDR1 and CDR2: LGHDT and YNNKEL (reference sequence). V trimming: 4 bases; J trimming: 10 bases; junction bases outside the gene matches: 7. The CDR3 spans 13 residues. The CDR3 protein is CASSLTSRTEQFF. The CDR3 nucleotides read TGTGCCAGCAGCCTGACTAGCCGAACGGAGCAGTTCTTC.

Here the CDR3 DNA reads TGTGCCAGCAGTCATCAGGGACAGGGGGCTGAGACCCAGTACTTC. The encoded protein is CASSHQGQGAETQYF. V usage is TRBV28 and J usage is TRBJ2-5, with 12 positions matching TRBD1. Per germline, CDR1 MDHEN and CDR2 SYDVKM. This CDR3 comprises 15 residues. V was pared by 5 bases and J by 5 bases, with 6 bases of the junction left unmatched.

The rearrangement uses TRBV20-1 and TRBJ2-7; maybe TRBD2 (6 bases). The DNA matches TRBJ2-5 better at its end, which makes the J call doubtful. Germline CDR1 and CDR2: DFQATT and SNEGSKA (reference sequence). CDR3 size: 13 residues. For the CDR3, the DNA is TGCAGTGCTAGTTTCCGGGGGTGGGAGACCCAGTACTTC. It yields the protein CSASFRGWETQYF.

This clonotype has ten or more counts. The CDR3 DNA is TGTGCCAGCAGTTTGGCCTCTCCGTCCAGCCCCCCTGGCAATGAGCAGTTCTTC. Translating gives CASSLASPSSPPGNEQFF. The chain couples TRBV27 to TRBJ2-1; no firm D call. Germline V gene sequence: CDR1 MNHEY, CDR2 SMNVEV (reference sequence). The CDR3 loop spans 18 amino acids. V was shortened by 3 bases and J by 6 bases, with 24 bases between the two germline ends.

The chain is built from TRBV5-1 and TRBJ2-3; 8 nucleotides match TRBD2. The trim removed 3 bases at V and 2 bases at J, leaving 5 bases unmatched. There are 15 residues in the CDR3. Germline CDR1 reads SGHRS; CDR2 reads YFSETQ. CDR3: CASSSQRGPTDTQYF. CDR3 DNA: TGCGCCAGCAGCTCACAGCGGGGGCCCACAGATACGCAGTATTTT.

CDR3 protein: CASSRRSGGGRDTQYF. CDR3 nucleotides: TGTGCCAGCAGTCGTCGGAGCGGGGGGGGAAGAGATACGCAGTATTTT. V and J are TRBV6-5 and TRBJ2-3, with 10 bases fitting TRBD2. Unmatched junction bases numbered 10, after V lost 5 bases and J lost 5 bases. Germline values: CDR1 MNHEY, CDR2 SVGAGI. CDR3 size: 16 residues.

The rearrangement uses TRBV29-1 and TRBJ2-7; D is possibly TRBD1 or TRBD2 (6 bases each). The V gene lost 5 bases and the J gene lost 7 bases, with 12 bases spanning the gap. Germline V lookup: CDR1 SQVTM, CDR2 ANQGSEA. There are 11 residues in the CDR3. CDR3 bases: TGCAGCGTTCCGGGGGCGCGAGAGCAGTACTTC. This translates into CSVPGAREQYF.

V is TRBV7-2 and J is TRBJ2-5, with 7 bases lining up with TRBD2. The CDR3 is 14 residues long. Germline CDR1 reads SGHTA; CDR2 reads FQGNSA. J lost 5 bases, V lost 4 bases, and 7 bases had no gene match. The CDR3 DNA reads TGTGCCAGCAGCTCTAGACTAGCTTGGGAGACCCAGTACTTC. This encodes CASSSRLAWETQYF.

This sequence joins TRBV20-1 and TRBJ2-1, with D uncertain. Trimming removed 5 bases from V and 0 bases from J, with 11 bases in between. This CDR3 has 14 amino acids. Germline V gene data show CDR1 as DFQATT and CDR2 as SNEGSKA (reference sequence). The CDR3 sequence: CSADTWSSYNEQFF. CDR3 sequence (DNA): TGCAGTGCTGATACGTGGAGCTCCTACAATGAGCAGTTCTTC.

Ten or more counts support this clonotype. This rearrangement joins TRBV7-2 to TRBJ1-1; 7 bases line up with TRBD1. CDR3 length: 14 residues. The germline V gene encodes CDR1 SGHTA and CDR2 FQGNSA. Trimming at V came to 3 bases and at J to 7 bases, leaving 8 bases not matched to a gene. The CDR3 DNA reads as TGTGCCAGCAGCTTGGCAGGGGGAGGGTATGAAGCTTTCTTT. This translates into CASSLAGGGYEAFF.

V and J are TRBV20-1 and TRBJ1-6; D is perhaps TRBD1 (6 bases). The V gene's germline CDR1 is DFQATT and CDR2 SNEGSKA (reference sequence). CDR3 length: 14 amino acids. DNA for the CDR3: TGCAGACCGGGGGGGGGCCCCTATAATTCACCCCTCCACTTT. The encoded protein is CRPGGGPYNSPLHF.

This chain uses TRBV10-2 with TRBJ2-3; 9 positions match TRBD2. The CDR3 is made up of 15 amino acids. After removal of 6 bases from V and 3 bases from J, the junction contained 7 bases not matched to a gene. Germline-derived CDR1 and CDR2 are WSHSY and SAAADI. The CDR3 sequence: CASRLAGERTDTQYF. CDR3 nucleotides: TGCGCCAGCAGATTAGCGGGGGAGCGGACAGATACGCAGTATTTT.

The V call is TRBV28, the J call TRBJ1-6; D is uncertain. The length of the CDR3 is 12 residues. Germline assignment: CDR1 MDHEN and CDR2 SYDVKM. V was shortened by 6 bases and J by 6 bases, with 6 bases between the two germline ends. The DNA of the CDR3 is TGTGCCAGCAGCCTCCTTAATTCACCCCTCCACTTT. It specifies CASSLLNSPLHF.

This clonotype was found once. The V call is TRBV3-1, the J call TRBJ2-7; TRBD2 matches 9 bases. After removal of 4 bases from V and 3 bases from J, the junction contained 7 bases not matched to a gene. This CDR3 has 15 residues. CDR1 and CDR2 from the germline V gene are LGHDT and YNNKEL (reference sequence). This chain's CDR3 is CASSPSGGLFYEQYF. For the CDR3, the DNA is TGTGCCAGCAGCCCGAGCGGGGGGCTCTTCTACGAGCAGTACTTC.

The V gene is TRBV20-1, the J gene TRBJ2-7; D is possibly TRBD1 (6 bases). The CDR3 sequence is 14 residues long. V was cut by 0 bases and J by 5 bases, with 14 bases left in between. From germline, CDR1 is DFQATT and CDR2 SNEGSKA (reference sequence). CDR3 protein: CSARDVGQRDEQYF. The CDR3 DNA is TGCAGTGCTAGAGATGTGGGACAAAGAGACGAGCAGTACTTC.

The gene calls are TRBV4-1 and TRBJ2-5, with TRBD2 identical over 10 bases. Germline V CDR1 and CDR2: MGHRA, YSYEKL. CDR3 length: 18 amino acids. V was pared by 0 bases and J by 1 base, with 8 bases of the junction left unmatched. CDR3 in DNA: TGCGCCAGCAGCCAAGATGCCCCAACTAGCGGGGCCCAAGAGACCCAGTACTTC. Translated, it gives CASSQDAPTSGAQETQYF.

There are a few counts of this clonotype. V gene TRBV29-1 combines with J gene TRBJ1-1; TRBD1 matches 7 bases. The CDR3 loop spans 12 amino acids. Trimming at V came to 6 bases and at J to 6 bases, leaving 7 bases not matched to a gene. The germline CDR1 and CDR2 sequences are SQVTM and ANQGSEA. The CDR3 spells CSVHSTGSEAFF. The CDR3 DNA sequence: TGCAGCGTCCATTCGACAGGGTCTGAAGCTTTCTTT.

The chain recombines TRBV20-1 with TRBJ2-1, with 15 bases aligning to TRBD2. This CDR3 contains 14 residues. The germline CDR1 and CDR2 sequences are DFQATT and SNEGSKA (reference sequence). The V gene end was trimmed by 3 bases and the J gene end by 10 bases; junction bases not matched to a gene: 4. CDR3 residues: CSARGLAGGEEQFF. CDR3 sequence (DNA): TGCAGTGCTAGGGGACTAGCGGGGGGAGAGGAGCAGTTCTTC.

In this sample, this clonotype turned up once. The V call is TRBV10-3, the J call TRBJ1-5; the D gene is possibly TRBD1 (6 bases). Deletions cut 0 bases from V and 3 bases from J, with 15 bases between. The CDR3 runs to 17 residues. Germline CDR1 is ENHRY and CDR2 is SYGVKD. The CDR3 nucleotides read TGTGCCATCAGTGAGTCGTTCGGACAGACCCTCAATCAGCCCCAGCATTTT. It is translated as CAISESFGQTLNQPQHF.

This clonotype was seen a single time. Compared with germline, one end of the junction differs, possibly owing to a read error. The genes are TRBV5-1 and TRBJ2-5, with unresolved D. This CDR3 is built from 12 residues. Germline V gives CDR1 SGHRS, CDR2 YFSETQ. The CDR3 coding sequence is TGCGCCGGCAGCTTGGCCCAAGAGACCCAGTACTTC. It codes for CAGSLAQETQYF.

The chain employs TRBV11-2 and TRBJ2-5, with no clear D. The V gene's germline CDR1 is SGHAT and CDR2 FQNNGV. The V end was cut by 5 bases, the J end by 4 bases, with 8 bases between. This CDR3 is 12 amino acids long. The DNA of the CDR3 is TGTGCCAGCAGCCCCTTTGGAGAGACCCAGTACTTC. This codes for CASSPFGETQYF. Full variable domain (rest looked up from reference TRBV11-2 and TRBJ2-5): EAGVAQSPRYKIIEKRQSVAFWCNPISGHATLYWYQQILGQGPKLLIQFQNNGVVDDSQLPKDRFSAERLKGVDSTLKIQPAKLEDSAVYLCASSPFGETQYFGPGTRLLVL.

The chain combines TRBV12-3 or TRBV12-4 with TRBJ2-2; D is unresolved. The ends were cut back, 7 bases at V and 7 bases at J, with 10 bases in the middle. The CDR3 is 12 amino acids. The CDR3 coding sequence is TGTGCCAGCACCAGACACTGCGGGGAGCTGTTTTTT. As protein: CASTRHCGELFF.

There are a few counts of this clonotype. The rearrangement joins TRBV7-9 to TRBJ2-7; the D gene is possibly TRBD2 (5 bases). Trimming cost V 10 bases and J 0 bases, with 10 bases left between them. The CDR3 totals 12 residues. CDR1 is SEHNR and CDR2 is FQNEAQ in the germline V gene (reference sequence). CDR3 sequence: CATTEDSYEQYF. The CDR3 coding sequence is TGTGCCACGACGGAGGACTCCTACGAGCAGTACTTC.